This TCR beta chain originates from a study of blood T cell repertoires in COVID-19. Turning to the study itself: Spain, Italy and the United States supplied samples that represented acute and convalescent COVID-19. In each case, the material was cDNA or gDNA derived from T cells, B-cell-depleted T cells, or PBMCs.

Original data processing: Estimation of nucleated cell counts was performed using reference gene primer amplification. Sequenced by immunoSEQ multiplex PCR; TCRdb stores in-frame clones only, minus some. Clone size and V and J calls were adopted from that table, with D and trimming inferred from the DNA. The sample holds 150,000 to 200,000 clones; approximately 75% are singletons and the top ten take approximately 10%. V lost 4 bases and J lost 4, with 16 bases in between. Germline CDR1 and CDR2: SNHLY and FYNNEI. The length of the CDR3 is 15 residues. The chain couples TRBV2 to TRBJ2-5; maybe TRBD1 (6 bases). The TCR sequence derives from a human donor in a cohort sampled during active COVID-19. The specimen was peripheral blood. CDR3 sequence: CASSGGFGGGETQYF. In DNA form, the CDR3 reads TGTGCCAGCAGTGGGGGGTTTGGGGGCGGAGAGACCCAGTACTTC.